Each of the 17 T cell receptor beta chains below was sequenced from the same sample in a study of blood T cell repertoires in COVID-19. Generated by immunoSEQ multiplex PCR, the TCRdb table keeps only in-frame clones and is missing some. The sample comprises about 160,000 clones, roughly 89% of which are singletons, and approximately 10% rests with the top ten. Sequences were obtained from peripheral blood. Receptors originate from a woman aged 70-85 years with COVID-19, enrolled during active disease.

This rearrangement joins TRBV6-4 to TRBJ2-2, with D possibly matching TRBD1 (5 bases). The CDR3 is made up of 14 amino acids. Germline V gives CDR1 MRHNA, CDR2 SNTAGT. The V gene lost 7 bases and the J gene lost 4 bases, with 13 bases spanning the gap. CDR3 bases: TGTGCCAGCAAATTGGGGCACGGCACCGGGGAGCTGTTTTTT. Protein: CASKLGHGTGELFF.

This CDR3 reads CATSDWPVGTSGYNEQFF. Here the CDR3 DNA reads TGTGCCACCAGTGATTGGCCGGTGGGGACTAGCGGATACAATGAGCAGTTCTTC. This chain links TRBV24-1 with TRBJ2-1; 11 bases map to TRBD2. Germline values: CDR1 KGHDR, CDR2 SFDVKD. The CDR3 contains 18 residues. The trim removed 2 bases at V and 4 bases at J, leaving 9 bases unmatched.

In DNA, the CDR3 is TGTGCCAGTAGTATAGTCCCCGGGGGGTCTGAAGCTTTCTTT. Translated, it gives CASSIVPGGSEAFF. The genes are TRBV19 and TRBJ1-1, with a possible D match to TRBD1 (5 bases). This CDR3 has 14 residues. Germline CDR1 reads LNHDA; CDR2 reads SQIVND (reference sequence). The V end lost 1 base, the J end lost 6 bases, and 12 bases lay between the germline ends.

The J gene is TRBJ2-7, the V gene TRBV5-1; TRBD2 aligns across 10 bases. CDR1 and CDR2 (germline): SGHRS, YFSETQ. The CDR3 has 15 residues. V was pared by 2 bases and J by 5 bases, with 7 bases of the junction left unmatched. The CDR3 sequence: CASSLKAGGPNEQYF. DNA of the CDR3: TGCGCCAGCAGCTTAAAAGCGGGGGGGCCCAACGAGCAGTACTTC.

V is TRBV10-3 and J is TRBJ2-1, with 10 positions matching TRBD2. Per the germline V gene, CDR1 is ENHRY and CDR2 is SYGVKD. The CDR3 extends over 15 amino acids. The V gene end was trimmed by 0 bases and the J gene end by 7 bases; junction bases not matched to a gene: 3. In DNA, the CDR3 is TGTGCCATCAGTGAGTCGGGGACTAGCGTTAATGAGCAGTTCTTC. Amino acids: CAISESGTSVNEQFF.

This chain connects TRBV3-1 (or the pseudogene TRBV3-2) to TRBJ2-5; 8 nucleotides match TRBD2. With 2 bases clipped from V and 5 bases from J, the junction kept 10 bases outside the gene matches. CDR1 and CDR2 (germline): LGHDT, YNNKEL (reference sequence). This CDR3 spans 16 amino acids. CDR3 protein: CASSQNPGGAGETQYF. CDR3 in DNA: TGTGCCAGCAGCCAAAACCCGGGGGGGGCCGGGGAGACCCAGTACTTC.

This clone was observed a few times. The chain links TRBV3-1 (or the pseudogene TRBV3-2) to TRBJ2-3, with D possibly matching TRBD2 (6 bases). CDR1 LGHDT and CDR2 YNNKEL come from the germline V gene (reference sequence). The CDR3 has 16 residues. V shed 4 bases and J shed 1 base, with 15 bases lying between them. CDR3 region: CASSPWGGGGTDTQYF. CDR3 nucleotides: TGTGCCAGCAGCCCGTGGGGCGGCGGGGGCACAGATACGCAGTATTTT.

The chain links TRBV3-1 (or the pseudogene TRBV3-2) to TRBJ1-5, with a weak D call TRBD1 (6 bases). Per germline, CDR1 LGHDT and CDR2 YNNKEL (reference sequence). The CDR3 runs 15 residues. The V gene lost 1 base and the J gene lost 6 bases, with 13 bases spanning the gap. This CDR3 is CASSQGTAGGQPQHF. As DNA, the CDR3 is TGTGCCAGCAGCCAAGGGACAGCTGGTGGTCAGCCCCAGCATTTT.

The chain combines TRBV29-1 with TRBJ2-2, with 8 bases aligning to TRBD2. The CDR3 runs 13 residues. Germline values: CDR1 SQVTM, CDR2 ANQGSEA. The junction had 2 bases not matched to a gene; V was cut back by 2 bases and J by 6 bases. CDR3 in amino acids: CSVESSGAGELFF. CDR3 DNA: TGCAGCGTTGAAAGTAGCGGGGCCGGGGAGCTGTTTTTT.

The chain combines TRBV27 with TRBJ2-3; 7 nucleotides line up with TRBD1. This CDR3 comprises 12 residues. Germline V gives CDR1 MNHEY, CDR2 SMNVEV (reference sequence). With 8 bases clipped from V and 8 bases from J, the junction kept 7 bases outside the gene matches. The CDR3 region is CASHRQGGTQYF. CDR3 sequence (DNA): TGTGCCAGCCATAGACAGGGTGGTACGCAGTATTTT.

This rearrangement joins TRBV6-6 to TRBJ2-7; a possible D gene is TRBD2 (6 bases). The CDR3 contains 11 residues. The germline gives CDR1 MNHNY, CDR2 SVGAGI (reference sequence). V was pared by 6 bases and J by 8 bases, with 11 bases between. In DNA, the CDR3 is TGTGCCAGCAGCGAGGAGGGGAAGCAGTACTTC. It specifies CASSEEGKQYF.

Note on this clone: The junction shows a germline mismatch at one end, possibly a read error. The chain has TRBV2 and TRBJ2-7; no firm D call. The germline V gene has CDR1 SNHLY and CDR2 FYNNEI. There are 11 residues in the CDR3. The DNA for the CDR3 is TGTGCCGGCAGCACAGATTCCGAGCAGTACTTC. This codes for CAGSTDSEQYF.

This clone was observed a single time. The rearrangement links TRBV2 to TRBJ2-5; TRBD1 matches 10 bases. J lost 5 bases, V lost 4 bases, and 1 base had no gene match. The CDR3 sequence is 13 residues long. Germline V gene sequence: CDR1 SNHLY, CDR2 FYNNEI. CDR3 residues: CASSGGQGETQYF. The DNA for the CDR3 is TGTGCCAGCAGTGGGGGACAGGGGGAGACCCAGTACTTC. The variable domain in full, with the rest retrieved from reference TRBV2 and TRBJ2-5, is EPEVTQTPSHQVTQMGQEVILRCVPISNHLYFYWYRQILGQKVEFLVSFYNNEISEKSEIFDDQFSVERPDGSNFTLKIRSTKLEDSAMYFCASSGGQGETQYFGPGTRLLVL.

This chain joins TRBV7-2 and TRBJ1-1; no clear D gene. There are 13 residues in the CDR3. Trimming removed 5 bases at V and 1 base at J, with 8 bases between. Germline V CDR1 and CDR2: SGHTA, FQGNSA. Here the CDR3 DNA reads TGTGCCAGCAGCATACAGAGGAACACTGAAGCTTTCTTT. Amino acid sequence: CASSIQRNTEAFF.

This chain links TRBV27 with TRBJ2-3; 8 positions agree with TRBD2. V trimming: 2 bases; J trimming: 1 base; junction bases outside the gene matches: 5. The CDR3 consists of 16 residues. Germline CDR1 is MNHEY and CDR2 is SMNVEV (reference sequence). The CDR3 DNA is TGTGCCAGCAGTTTAACTAGCGGTCGTCGCACAGATACGCAGTATTTT. This encodes CASSLTSGRRTDTQYF.

The rearrangement links TRBV3-1 (or the pseudogene TRBV3-2) to TRBJ2-3; D is possibly TRBD2 (6 bases). The CDR3 consists of 15 residues. Trimming left V 0 bases short and J 8 bases short, with 15 bases between. Germline-derived CDR1 and CDR2 are LGHDT and YNNKEL (reference sequence). The CDR3: CASSQDLRESSTQYF. The CDR3 nucleotides read TGTGCCAGCAGCCAAGATCTCCGGGAGTCAAGTACGCAGTATTTT.

This chain joins TRBV3-1 (or the pseudogene TRBV3-2) and TRBJ1-6; TRBD1 matches at 10 bases. CDR3 length: 17 residues. Germline values: CDR1 LGHDT, CDR2 YNNKEL (reference sequence). V shed 4 bases, J shed 10 bases, and the junction held 13 bases outside the gene matches. The CDR3 reads CASSLANSRTGGSPLHF. The CDR3, as DNA: TGTGCCAGCAGCCTGGCTAATTCGCGGACAGGGGGGTCACCCCTCCACTTT.